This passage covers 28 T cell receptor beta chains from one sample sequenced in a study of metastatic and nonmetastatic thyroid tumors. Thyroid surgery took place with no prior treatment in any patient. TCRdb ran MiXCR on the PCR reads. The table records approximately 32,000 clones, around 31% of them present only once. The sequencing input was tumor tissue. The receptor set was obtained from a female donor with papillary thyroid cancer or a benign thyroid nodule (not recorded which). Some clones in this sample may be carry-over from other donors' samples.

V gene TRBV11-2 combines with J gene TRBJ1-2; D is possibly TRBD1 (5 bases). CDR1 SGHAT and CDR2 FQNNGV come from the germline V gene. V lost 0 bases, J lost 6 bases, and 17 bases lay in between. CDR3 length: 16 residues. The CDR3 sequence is CASSLDTRAGGNGYTF. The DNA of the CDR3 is TGTGCCAGCAGCTTAGACACCCGCGCGGGGGGGAATGGCTACACCTTC.

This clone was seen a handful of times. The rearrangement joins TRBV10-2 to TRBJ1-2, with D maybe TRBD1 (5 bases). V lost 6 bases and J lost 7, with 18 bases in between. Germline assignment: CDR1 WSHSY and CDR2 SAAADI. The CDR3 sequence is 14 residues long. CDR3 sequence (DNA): TGCGCCAGCAGGCCCGGGACGGACCTTAGTGGCTACACCTTC. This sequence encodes CASRPGTDLSGYTF.

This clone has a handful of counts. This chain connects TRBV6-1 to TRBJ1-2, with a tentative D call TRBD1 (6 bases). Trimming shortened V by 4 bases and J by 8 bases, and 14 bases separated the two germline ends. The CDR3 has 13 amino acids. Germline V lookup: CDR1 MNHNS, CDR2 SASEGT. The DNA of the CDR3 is TGTGCCAGCAGTGTACAGGGTTATAAGGGCTACACCTTC. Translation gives CASSVQGYKGYTF.

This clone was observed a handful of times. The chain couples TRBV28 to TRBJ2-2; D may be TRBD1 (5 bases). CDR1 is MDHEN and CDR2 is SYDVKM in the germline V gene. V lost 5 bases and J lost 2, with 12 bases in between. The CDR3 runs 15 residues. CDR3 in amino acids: CASSGQWGNTGELFF. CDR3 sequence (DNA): TGTGCCAGCAGTGGCCAGTGGGGCAACACCGGGGAGCTGTTTTTT.

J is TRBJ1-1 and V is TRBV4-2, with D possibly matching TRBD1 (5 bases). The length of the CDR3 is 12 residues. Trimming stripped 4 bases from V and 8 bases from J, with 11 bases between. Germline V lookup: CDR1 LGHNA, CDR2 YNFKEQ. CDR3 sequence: CASSRGTQEAFF. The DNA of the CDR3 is TGTGCCAGCAGCCGAGGGACGCAAGAAGCTTTCTTT.

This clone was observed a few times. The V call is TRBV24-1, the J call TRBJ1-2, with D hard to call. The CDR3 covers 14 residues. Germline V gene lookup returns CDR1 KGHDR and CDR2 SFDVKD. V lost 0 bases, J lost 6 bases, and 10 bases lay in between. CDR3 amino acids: CATSDLGQYHGYTF. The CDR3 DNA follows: TGTGCCACCAGTGATTTGGGTCAGTACCATGGCTACACCTTC.

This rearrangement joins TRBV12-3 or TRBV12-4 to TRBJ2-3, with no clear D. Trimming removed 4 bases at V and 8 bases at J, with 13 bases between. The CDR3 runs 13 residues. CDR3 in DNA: TGTGCCAGCAGTTCCGACGGGTGGAGTACGCAGTATTTT. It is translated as CASSSDGWSTQYF.

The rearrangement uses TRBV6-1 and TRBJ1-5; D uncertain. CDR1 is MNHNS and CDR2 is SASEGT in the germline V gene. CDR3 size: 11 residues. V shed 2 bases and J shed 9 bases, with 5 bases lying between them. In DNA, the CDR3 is TGTGCCAGCAGTGAACTTATGCCCCAGCATTTT. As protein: CASSELMPQHF.

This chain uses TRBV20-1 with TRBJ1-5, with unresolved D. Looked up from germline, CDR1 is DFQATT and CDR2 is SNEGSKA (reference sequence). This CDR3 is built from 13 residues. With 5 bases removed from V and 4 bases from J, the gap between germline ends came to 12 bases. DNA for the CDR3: TGCAGTGCTGGAAACAACCCTAATCAGCCCCAGCATTTT. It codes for CSAGNNPNQPQHF.

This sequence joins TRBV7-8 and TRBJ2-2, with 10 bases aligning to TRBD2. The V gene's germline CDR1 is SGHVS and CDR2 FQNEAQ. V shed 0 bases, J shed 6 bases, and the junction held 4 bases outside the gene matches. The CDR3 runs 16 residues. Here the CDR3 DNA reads TGTGCCAGCAGCTTAGCGAGAGCGGGAGGGCCCGGGGAGCTGTTTTTT. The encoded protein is CASSLARAGGPGELFF.

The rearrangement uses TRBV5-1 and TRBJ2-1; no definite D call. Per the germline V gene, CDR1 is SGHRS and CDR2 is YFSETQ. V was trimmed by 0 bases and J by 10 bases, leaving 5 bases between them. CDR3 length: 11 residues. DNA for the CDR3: TGCGCCAGCAGCTTGGCAACGGAGCAGTTCTTC. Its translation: CASSLATEQFF.

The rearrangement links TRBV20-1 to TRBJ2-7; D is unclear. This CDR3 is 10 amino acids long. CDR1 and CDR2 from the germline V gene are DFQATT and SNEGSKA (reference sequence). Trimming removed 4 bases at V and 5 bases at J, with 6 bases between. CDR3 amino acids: CSAKNNEQYF. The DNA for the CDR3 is TGCAGTGCTAAAAACAACGAGCAGTACTTC.

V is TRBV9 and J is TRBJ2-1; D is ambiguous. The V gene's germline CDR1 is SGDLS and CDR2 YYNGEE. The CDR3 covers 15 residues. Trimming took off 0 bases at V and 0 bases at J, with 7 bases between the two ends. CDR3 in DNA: TGTGCCAGCAGCGTAGCCGATAGCTCCTACAATGAGCAGTTCTTC. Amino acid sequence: CASSVADSSYNEQFF.

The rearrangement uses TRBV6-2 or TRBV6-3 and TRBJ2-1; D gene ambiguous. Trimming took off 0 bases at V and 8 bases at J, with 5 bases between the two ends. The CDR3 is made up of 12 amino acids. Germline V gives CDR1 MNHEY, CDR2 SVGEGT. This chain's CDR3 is CASSYSEDEQFF. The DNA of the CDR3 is TGTGCCAGCAGTTACTCGGAAGATGAGCAGTTCTTC.

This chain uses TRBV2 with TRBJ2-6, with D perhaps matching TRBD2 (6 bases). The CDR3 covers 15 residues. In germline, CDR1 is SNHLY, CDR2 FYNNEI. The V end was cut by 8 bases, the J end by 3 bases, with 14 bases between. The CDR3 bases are TGTGCCAGCTCCTCTGGGGGAGGTGGGGCCAACGTCCTGACTTTC. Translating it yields CASSSGGGGANVLTF. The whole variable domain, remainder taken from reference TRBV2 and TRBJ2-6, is EPEVTQTPSHQVTQMGQEVILRCVPISNHLYFYWYRQILGQKVEFLVSFYNNEISEKSEIFDDQFSVERPDGSNFTLKIRSTKLEDSAMYFCASSSGGGGANVLTFGAGSRLTVL.

The CDR3 sequence: CASRTSGAYNEQFF. CDR3 bases: TGTGCCAGCAGAACTAGCGGGGCCTACAATGAGCAGTTCTTC. V and J are TRBV6-1 and TRBJ2-1, with TRBD2 matching 10 bases. The CDR3 runs to 14 residues. CDR1 is MNHNS and CDR2 is SASEGT in the germline V gene. The trim removed 6 bases at V and 2 bases at J, leaving 1 base unmatched.

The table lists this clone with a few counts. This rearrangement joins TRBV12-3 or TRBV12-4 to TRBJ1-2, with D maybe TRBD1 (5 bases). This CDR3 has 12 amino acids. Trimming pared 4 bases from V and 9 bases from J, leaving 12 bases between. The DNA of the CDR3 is TGTGCCAGCAGTTCTCGGCAGGGCCGCTACACCTTC. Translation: CASSSRQGRYTF.

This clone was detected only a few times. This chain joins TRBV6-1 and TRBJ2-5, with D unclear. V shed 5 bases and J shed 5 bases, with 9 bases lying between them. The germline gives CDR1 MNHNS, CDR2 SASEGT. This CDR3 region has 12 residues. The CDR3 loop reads CASSRRRETQYF. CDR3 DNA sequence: TGTGCCAGCAGTAGGCGAAGGGAGACCCAGTACTTC.

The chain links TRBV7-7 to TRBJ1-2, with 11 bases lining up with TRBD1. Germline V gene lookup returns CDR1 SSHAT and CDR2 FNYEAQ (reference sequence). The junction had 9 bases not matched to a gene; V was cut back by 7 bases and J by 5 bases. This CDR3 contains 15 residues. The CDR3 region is CASTWTGGFSYGYTF. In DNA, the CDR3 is TGTGCCAGCACCTGGACAGGGGGCTTTTCTTATGGCTACACCTTC. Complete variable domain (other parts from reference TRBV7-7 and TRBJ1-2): GAGVSQSPRYKVTKRGQDVTLRCDPISSHATLYWYQQALGQGPEFLTYFNYEAQPDKSGLPSDRFSAERPEGSISTLTIQRTEQRDSAMYRCASTWTGGFSYGYTFGSGTRLTVV.

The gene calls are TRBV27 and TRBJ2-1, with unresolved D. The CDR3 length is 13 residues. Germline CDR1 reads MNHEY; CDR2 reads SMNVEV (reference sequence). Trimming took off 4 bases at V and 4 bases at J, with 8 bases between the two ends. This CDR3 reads CASSYNRYNEQFF. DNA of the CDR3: TGTGCCAGCAGTTATAACAGATACAATGAGCAGTTCTTC.

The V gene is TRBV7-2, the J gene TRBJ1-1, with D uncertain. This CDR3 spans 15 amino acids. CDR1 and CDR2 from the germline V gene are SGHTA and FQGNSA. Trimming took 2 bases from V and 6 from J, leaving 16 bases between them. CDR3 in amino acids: CASSLSRGGWPEAFF. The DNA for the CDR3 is TGTGCCAGCAGCTTAAGTAGAGGCGGATGGCCTGAAGCTTTCTTT.

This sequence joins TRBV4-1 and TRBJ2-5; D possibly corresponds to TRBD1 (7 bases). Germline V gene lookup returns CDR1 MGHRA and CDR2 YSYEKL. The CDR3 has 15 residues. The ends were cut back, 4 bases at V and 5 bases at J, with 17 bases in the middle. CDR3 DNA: TGCGCCAGCAGCCGCGGGGACAGTGATGTGGAGACCCAGTACTTC. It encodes CASSRGDSDVETQYF.

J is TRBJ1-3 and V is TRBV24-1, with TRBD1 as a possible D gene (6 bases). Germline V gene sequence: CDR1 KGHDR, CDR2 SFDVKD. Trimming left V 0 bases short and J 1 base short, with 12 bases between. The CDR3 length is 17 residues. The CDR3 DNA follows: TGTGCCACCAGTGATTTGGAGAAGGGGGTTTCTGGAAACACCATATATTTT. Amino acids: CATSDLEKGVSGNTIYF.

CDR3 amino acids: CAWKTGTYTGELFF. DNA of the CDR3: TGTGCCTGGAAGACCGGGACCTACACCGGGGAGCTGTTTTTT. The chain employs TRBV30 and TRBJ2-2; D tentatively reads TRBD1 or TRBD2 (5 bases each). The length of the CDR3 is 14 residues. V dropped 4 bases and J dropped 3 bases, with 12 bases sitting between them. CDR1 and CDR2 from the germline V gene are GTSNPN and SVGIG (reference sequence).

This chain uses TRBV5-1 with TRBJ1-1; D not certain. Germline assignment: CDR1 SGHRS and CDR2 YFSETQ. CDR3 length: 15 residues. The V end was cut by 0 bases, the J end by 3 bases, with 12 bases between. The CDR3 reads CASSLGGSADTEAFF. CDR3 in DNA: TGCGCCAGCAGCTTGGGTGGGAGTGCGGACACTGAAGCTTTCTTT.

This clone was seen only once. CDR3 nucleotides: TGTGCCAGCAGCCCCACCCTCCCTGGGGCCAACGTCCTGACTTTC. It encodes CASSPTLPGANVLTF. This chain uses TRBV7-9 with TRBJ2-6, with D hard to call. The ends were cut back, 5 bases at V and 2 bases at J, with 10 bases in the middle. Germline CDR1 and CDR2: SEHNR and FQNEAQ (reference sequence). The CDR3 covers 15 residues.

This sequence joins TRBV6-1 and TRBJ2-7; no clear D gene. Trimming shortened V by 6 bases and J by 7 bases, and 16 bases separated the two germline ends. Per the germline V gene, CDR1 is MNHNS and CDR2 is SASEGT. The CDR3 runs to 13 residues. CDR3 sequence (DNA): TGTGCCAGCAGACTCACCCTCTCGGTTGAGCAGTACTTC. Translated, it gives CASRLTLSVEQYF.

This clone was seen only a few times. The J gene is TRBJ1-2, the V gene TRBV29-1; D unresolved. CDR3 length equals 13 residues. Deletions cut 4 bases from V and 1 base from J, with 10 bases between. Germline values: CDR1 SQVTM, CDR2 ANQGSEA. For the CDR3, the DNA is TGCAGCGTTGGACGTAGGGTTAACTATGGCTACACCTTC. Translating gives CSVGRRVNYGYTF.